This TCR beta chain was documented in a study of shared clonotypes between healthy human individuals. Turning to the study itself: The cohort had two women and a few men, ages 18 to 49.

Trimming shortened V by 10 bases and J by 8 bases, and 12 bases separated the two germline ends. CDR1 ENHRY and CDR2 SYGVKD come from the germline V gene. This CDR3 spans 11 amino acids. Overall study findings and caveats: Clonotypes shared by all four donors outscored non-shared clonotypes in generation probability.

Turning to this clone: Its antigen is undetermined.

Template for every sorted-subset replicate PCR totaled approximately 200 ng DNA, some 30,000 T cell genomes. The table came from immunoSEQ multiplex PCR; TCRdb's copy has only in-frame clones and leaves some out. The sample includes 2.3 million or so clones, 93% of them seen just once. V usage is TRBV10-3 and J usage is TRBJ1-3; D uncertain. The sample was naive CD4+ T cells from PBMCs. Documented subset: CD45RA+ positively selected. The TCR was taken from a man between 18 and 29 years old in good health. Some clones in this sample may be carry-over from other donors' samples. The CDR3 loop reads CATRGFDTIYF. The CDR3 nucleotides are TGTGCCACCCGAGGGTTCGACACCATATATTTT.